This T cell receptor (beta chain) is from a study of spatial heterogeneity in lung cancer (dated by TCRdb to the late 2010s). Regarding the study in general: Beta-chain transcripts were consistently detected in greater numbers than alpha-chain transcripts, which likely reflected higher beta-chain transcript abundance. Both alpha and beta chains were TCR-sequenced in samples taken at surgery, namely 220 tumor regions, fewer than 85 matched nontumor lung samples and 56 PBMC samples. TCR alpha and beta repertoires were quantitatively compared across multiple tumor regions, matched nontumor lung and blood in non-small cell lung cancer. In the raw uncorrected reads, each unique combination of TCR and UMI appeared more than ten times on average. Nonsynonymous mutation counts, determined by whole-exome sequencing of tumor tissue, were related to features of the TCR repertoire. General study outcomes and caveats: Additional single-cell paired TCR alpha and beta sequencing was considered necessary to confirm, at a functional level, the hypothesis that regional TCRs recognize regional mutations. Ubiquitous expanded tumor TCRs showed up in blood more often at tumor resection than at routine follow-up.

The germline V gene supplies CDR1 SGHDN and CDR2 FVKESK. The CDR3, from cysteine to phenylalanine, totals 15 residues. Only the CDR3 part of the read is kept: 45 bases, read in frame from the first base. Deletion took 2 bases off V and 0 bases off J, with a span of 8 bases between the germline ends. The time point label for this specimen denotes: sample taken at primary tumor resection. Donors were 72 patients with early-stage, untreated non-small cell lung cancer from the lung TRACERx cohort. Without any cell sorting, TCR sequencing was performed on whole RNA extracted either from tumor and nontumor lung tissue or from cryopreserved PBMC samples. Only patients with enough RNA available from two or more tumor regions were chosen for TCR sequencing. Libraries were built with 5' RACE. The sample was run on a NextSeq 500. The TCR library protocol attached a unique molecular identifier to each TCR cDNA molecule to allow correction of PCR and sequencing errors. From the authors' description of their analysis: Decombinator tools were used for TCR identification, UMI-based error correction and CDR3 extraction. Expanded TCRs were defined as those above a frequency of 2 per 1,000, corresponding to the top 1% of the tumor frequency distribution. Renyi diversity was computed with the R vegan package after each repertoire had been subsampled 100 times to 5,000 TCRs. CDR3 similarity networks were built from amino acid triplet string-kernel similarity, connecting CDR3s with pairwise similarity above 0.82. TCRdb trimmed the raw reads at Q25, called clones with MiXCR and kept productive beta chains. For every CDR3 protein sequence, its rows merge into one entry that carries the most common genes and DNA. These V and J calls originate from TCRdb's pipeline instead of the authors' own analysis. This sample is represented by 48,000 or so distinct CDR3 sequences; roughly 5% of them were singletons. 11% of the sample is in the top ten clones.

This clonotype was seen repeatedly, ten times or more. This clone's antigen is unknown. Base qualities are not recorded, but no much larger clone differs from it by a single base. This clonotype was sampled from a male donor with early-stage non-small cell lung cancer. The input for sequencing was PBMCs, taken at surgery. The sequence is built from TRBV14 and TRBJ2-1; no D segment can be confidently identified. The CDR3 amino acid sequence is: CASSQWVSSYNEQFF. The sequence in DNA is TGTGCCAGCAGCCAATGGGTTAGCTCCTACAATGAGCAGTTCTTC.